Following are 29 T cell receptor beta chains from one sample sequenced in a study of blood T cell repertoires in COVID-19. Some clones are missing from TCRdb's copy, which holds only in-frame ones; the method was immunoSEQ multiplex PCR. The table shows more than 150,000 clones, with 65% to 85% occurring only once. Sequenced material: PBMCs or T cells enriched from blood (not recorded which). These TCRs come from a woman in her sixties or seventies who had recovered from COVID-19.

The chain is built from TRBV28 and TRBJ1-2; 7 bases agree with TRBD1. The CDR3 runs 13 residues. V trimming: 6 bases; J trimming: 8 bases; junction bases outside the gene matches: 9. The germline V gene has CDR1 MDHEN and CDR2 SYDVKM. The CDR3 here is CASSQPGGRGYTF. CDR3 bases: TGTGCCAGCAGCCAACCAGGGGGTCGAGGCTACACCTTC.

This clone appeared many times. The chain carries TRBV5-1 and TRBJ1-4, with D uncertain. The CDR3 has 15 residues. The germline gives CDR1 SGHRS, CDR2 YFSETQ. Trimming cost V 1 base and J 8 bases, with 15 bases left between them. The DNA for the CDR3 is TGCGCCAGCAGCTTGAGGTATGCCGAGGGAGAAAAACTGTTTTTT. This translates into CASSLRYAEGEKLFF.

J is TRBJ2-2 and V is TRBV10-3, with TRBD2 identical over 8 bases. CDR3 length: 16 residues. The germline CDR1 and CDR2 sequences are ENHRY and SYGVKD. Losses at the gene ends were 0 bases for V and 7 bases for J; bases not matched to a gene: 7. The CDR3 DNA reads TGTGCCATCAGTGAGTCATCCGGGGGGGCAAGCGGGGAGCTGTTTTTT. As protein: CAISESSGGASGELFF.

This clone was seen at least ten times. J is TRBJ1-2 and V is TRBV18; weak D call: TRBD1 (6 bases). Germline CDR1 is KGHSH and CDR2 is LQKENI. Trimming left V 5 bases short and J 8 bases short, with 12 bases between. The CDR3 runs 12 residues. The DNA for the CDR3 is TGTGCCAGCTCATTAAACAGGGACGGCTACACCTTC. Its protein product is CASSLNRDGYTF.

The rearrangement links TRBV9 to TRBJ2-2, with 7 bases fitting TRBD2. This CDR3 spans 17 amino acids. CDR1 and CDR2 from the germline V gene are SGDLS and YYNGEE. V shed 2 bases, J shed 2 bases, and the junction held 9 bases outside the gene matches. DNA for the CDR3: TGTGCCAGCAGCGTCCAGGGAGGGCCCCAAAACACCGGGGAGCTGTTTTTT. Encoded protein: CASSVQGGPQNTGELFF.

The chain recombines TRBV7-9 with TRBJ1-2, with D perhaps TRBD1 (6 bases). The CDR3 spans 15 residues. Germline V gives CDR1 SEHNR, CDR2 FQNEAQ (reference sequence). The germline V and J ends were trimmed by 5 bases and 0 bases, with 13 bases remaining between them. The DNA of the CDR3 is TGTGCCAGCAGCCGGACAGACCTTTCTAACTATGGCTACACCTTC. Its translation: CASSRTDLSNYGYTF.

The V gene is TRBV2, the J gene TRBJ1-6; D is unresolved. V was cut by 6 bases and J by 2 bases, with 14 bases left in between. Germline V gene data show CDR1 as SNHLY and CDR2 as FYNNEI. This CDR3 is 16 amino acids long. The CDR3: CASSGPTGTYNSPLHF. CDR3 in DNA: TGTGCCAGCAGCGGCCCGACGGGAACCTATAATTCACCCCTCCACTTT.

The chain carries TRBV7-9 and TRBJ1-3; weak D call: TRBD1 (6 bases). The germline V gene has CDR1 SEHNR and CDR2 FQNEAQ (reference sequence). V lost 5 bases and J 4 bases, leaving 15 bases between the germline ends. CDR3 length: 15 amino acids. The CDR3 here is CASSNNRVGGNTIYF. CDR3 nucleotide sequence: TGTGCCAGCAGCAATAACAGGGTGGGAGGAAACACCATATATTTT.

The chain recombines TRBV5-4 with TRBJ1-2; 8 bases are shared with TRBD1. CDR3 length: 13 residues. Germline trimming cut 2 bases from V and 6 bases from J; bases unmatched to any gene: 3. Per germline, CDR1 SGHNT and CDR2 YYREEE (reference sequence). The CDR3 coding sequence is TGTGCCAGCAGCTTCAGGGGGCGCGATGGCTACACCTTC. It encodes CASSFRGRDGYTF.

The V call is TRBV5-1, the J call TRBJ1-1; D is uncertain. The CDR3 is 15 amino acids. V lost 0 bases and J lost 4, with 13 bases in between. Germline lookup yields CDR1 SGHRS and CDR2 YFSETQ. The CDR3 nucleotides read TGCGCCAGCAGCTTGGACCCCGGTGCTGCCACTGAAGCTTTCTTT. Protein sequence: CASSLDPGAATEAFF. Complete variable domain (other parts from reference TRBV5-1 and TRBJ1-1): KAGVTQTPRYLIKTRGQQVTLSCSPISGHRSVSWYQQTPGQGLQFLFEYFSETQRNKGNFPGRFSGRQFSNSRSEMNVSTLELGDSALYLCASSLDPGAATEAFFGQGTRLTVV.

The chain joins TRBV18 to TRBJ1-5, with D unclear. Germline V gene lookup returns CDR1 KGHSH and CDR2 LQKENI. The CDR3 is 15 residues long. Trimming took 2 bases from V and 1 from J, leaving 9 bases between them. The CDR3 sequence is CASSPSGTSNQPQHF. The CDR3 nucleotides read TGTGCCAGCTCACCATCAGGTACGAGCAATCAGCCCCAGCATTTT.

The chain couples TRBV6-4 to TRBJ1-4, with D unclear. V lost 0 bases to trimming and J lost 0 bases, with 8 bases between them. The CDR3 runs 16 residues. Per the germline V gene, CDR1 is MRHNA and CDR2 is SNTAGT. The CDR3: CASSDSEISTNEKLFF. CDR3 coding DNA: TGTGCCAGCAGTGACTCGGAGATATCAACTAATGAAAAACTGTTTTTT.

The chain carries TRBV3-1 (or the pseudogene TRBV3-2) and TRBJ1-1; possibly TRBD1 for D (5 bases). V was pared by 6 bases and J by 0 bases, with 11 bases between. The CDR3 is 14 residues long. CDR1 and CDR2 from the germline V gene are LGHDT and YNNKEL (reference sequence). The CDR3 coding sequence is TGTGCCAGCAGTATGGGACTCCTGAACACTGAAGCTTTCTTT. It is translated as CASSMGLLNTEAFF.

Notes on this clone: One junction end does not reproduce the germline sequence, and a read error may be involved. This chain links TRBV5-6 with TRBJ2-7, with 10 bases fitting TRBD1. Germline V lookup: CDR1 SGHDT, CDR2 YYEEEE. The CDR3 totals 12 residues. CDR3 protein: CASSRDRGLNVF. The CDR3 region has the DNA TGTGCCAGCAGCCGCGACAGGGGGCTCAATGTTTTC.

V and J are TRBV5-4 and TRBJ2-3, with D maybe TRBD2 (7 bases). V lost 4 bases, J lost 6 bases, and 21 bases lay in between. CDR3 length: 16 residues. Germline CDR1 and CDR2: SGHNT and YYREEE (reference sequence). The CDR3 region has the DNA TGTGCCAGCAGCCGATCGGGGGGCGCGGAGACGGATACGCAGTATTTT. Protein product: CASSRSGGAETDTQYF.

The rearrangement joins TRBV5-1 to TRBJ2-5, with a weak D call TRBD1 (6 bases). This CDR3 is 14 amino acids long. Germline CDR1 and CDR2: SGHRS and YFSETQ. Trimming removed 1 base at V and 4 bases at J, with 11 bases between. The CDR3 region is CASSLFSGAETQYF. The CDR3 nucleotides read TGCGCCAGCAGCTTGTTTTCAGGGGCAGAGACCCAGTACTTC.

The chain employs TRBV23-1 and TRBJ2-1; D may be TRBD2 (5 bases). TRBV23-1 is identified as an open reading frame with a role that is uncertain. The CDR3 is 16 residues long. Trimming took 0 bases from V and 3 from J, leaving 12 bases between them. CDR3 DNA sequence: TGCGCCAGCAGTCAATCCGTTAGGACTCTCTACAATGAGCAGTTCTTC. It yields the protein CASSQSVRTLYNEQFF.

This clone has a handful of counts. The gene calls are TRBV28 and TRBJ2-7, with D maybe TRBD1 (5 bases). Trimming cost V 6 bases and J 4 bases, with 13 bases left between them. Germline V gene data show CDR1 as MDHEN and CDR2 as SYDVKM. CDR3 length equals 13 residues. The CDR3 DNA sequence: TGTGCCAGCAGACAGGCCCCCTTGTACGAGCAGTACTTC. The encoded protein is CASRQAPLYEQYF. Supplemented by reference TRBV28 and TRBJ2-7, the full variable domain reads DVKVTQSSRYLVKRTGEKVFLECVQDMDHENMFWYRQDPGLGLRLIYFSYDVKMKEKGDIPEGYSVSREKKERFSLILESASTNQTSMYLCASRQAPLYEQYFGPGTRLTVT.

On this clone: Other DNA variants within this sample encode the same CDR3. This chain connects TRBV19 to TRBJ1-3; 8 bases agree with TRBD1. Germline V gene data show CDR1 as LNHDA and CDR2 as SQIVND (reference sequence). The CDR3 sequence is 14 residues long. J gave up 3 bases and V 3 bases, and 1 base lay outside the gene matches. For the CDR3, the DNA is TGTGCCAGTAGTATGACAGGGGTTGGAAACACCATATATTTT. Translated: CASSMTGVGNTIYF.

The rearrangement links TRBV18 to TRBJ2-7; TRBD2 might be the D (5 bases). Germline-derived CDR1 and CDR2 are KGHSH and LQKENI. Deletions cut 2 bases from V and 5 bases from J, with 13 bases between. The CDR3 length is 14 residues. CDR3 amino acids: CASSPGGFWNEQYF. The CDR3 DNA sequence: TGTGCCAGCTCACCAGGCGGGTTTTGGAACGAGCAGTACTTC.

The chain recombines TRBV19 with TRBJ1-2; D is undetermined. Trimming shortened V by 3 bases and J by 8 bases, and 13 bases separated the two germline ends. CDR1 and CDR2 from the germline V gene are LNHDA and SQIVND (reference sequence). The CDR3 has 13 residues. The DNA of the CDR3 is TGTGCCAGTAGTATCGGTCCGCAAACCGGCTACACCTTC. Translated, it gives CASSIGPQTGYTF.

The rearrangement links TRBV2 to TRBJ1-2; D is possibly TRBD1 (5 bases). Trimming took 2 bases from V and 2 from J, leaving 12 bases between them. The germline V gene encodes CDR1 SNHLY and CDR2 FYNNEI. CDR3 size: 15 residues. The CDR3 spells CASSELRGSNYGYTF. In DNA, the CDR3 is TGTGCCAGCAGTGAATTAAGGGGCTCCAACTATGGCTACACCTTC. The variable domain in full, with the rest retrieved from reference TRBV2 and TRBJ1-2, is EPEVTQTPSHQVTQMGQEVILRCVPISNHLYFYWYRQILGQKVEFLVSFYNNEISEKSEIFDDQFSVERPDGSNFTLKIRSTKLEDSAMYFCASSELRGSNYGYTFGSGTRLTVV.

The V call is TRBV29-1, the J call TRBJ2-5, with D possibly matching TRBD2 (6 bases). V lost 4 bases and J 3 bases, leaving 12 bases between the germline ends. The CDR3 consists of 13 residues. From germline, CDR1 is SQVTM and CDR2 ANQGSEA. The CDR3 bases are TGCAGCGTTGGGAGGGGAATGAAAGAGACCCAGTACTTC. This gives the protein CSVGRGMKETQYF.

The V gene is TRBV12-3 or TRBV12-4, the J gene TRBJ1-2; TRBD1 matches 8 bases. There are 13 residues in the CDR3. With 2 bases clipped from V and 11 bases from J, the junction kept 7 bases outside the gene matches. CDR3 coding DNA: TGTGCCAGCAGTTTAAGGACAGGGTTGCGGTACACCTTC. Translating it yields CASSLRTGLRYTF.

CDR3 protein: CASSSAGVVTNEKLFF. The CDR3 nucleotides are TGTGCCAGCAGTTCCGCAGGGGTTGTGACTAATGAAAAACTGTTTTTT. The V gene is TRBV28, the J gene TRBJ1-4, with TRBD1 as a possible D gene (6 bases). V was clipped by 4 bases and J by 2 bases, with 14 bases between them. CDR3 length: 16 amino acids. The germline gives CDR1 MDHEN, CDR2 SYDVKM.

V and J are TRBV28 and TRBJ1-1; 10 bases line up with TRBD1. Trimming took 4 bases from V and 1 from J; bases not matched to a gene: 6. This CDR3 is built from 16 residues. Germline V gene sequence: CDR1 MDHEN, CDR2 SYDVKM. DNA for the CDR3: TGTGCCAGCAGTTCCCCGGACAGGGGGTGGAACACTGAAGCTTTCTTT. Translated: CASSSPDRGWNTEAFF.

This chain joins TRBV5-1 and TRBJ2-3; TRBD2 matches 9 bases. V gave up 0 bases and J gave up 8 bases; unmatched junction bases: 7. The CDR3 length is 15 residues. Looked up from germline, CDR1 is SGHRS and CDR2 is YFSETQ. CDR3 residues: CASSLGGGADSTQYF. CDR3 coding DNA: TGCGCCAGCAGCTTGGGCGGGGGGGCCGATAGTACGCAGTATTTT.

V and J are TRBV18 and TRBJ1-5; 11 bases agree with TRBD1. V was clipped by 5 bases and J by 2 bases; unmatched bases: 8. The germline CDR1 and CDR2 sequences are KGHSH and LQKENI. The CDR3 spans 17 residues. The CDR3 region is CASSIGQGARGNQPQHF. In nucleotides, the CDR3 is TGTGCCAGCTCAATAGGACAGGGGGCGAGGGGCAATCAGCCCCAGCATTTT.

This chain joins TRBV11-2 and TRBJ1-2; 7 bases are shared with TRBD1. V lost 1 base to trimming and J lost 8 bases; unmatched junction nucleotides: 10. CDR1 SGHAT and CDR2 FQNNGV come from the germline V gene. This CDR3 is 15 amino acids long. The CDR3 nucleotides read TGTGCCAGCAGCTTAGGCGATTTAGCACAGGGGGGCTACACCTTC. Translated: CASSLGDLAQGGYTF.